What follows are 5 T cell receptor beta chains derived from one specimen sequenced in a study of high-grade serous ovarian cancer treatment subgroups. Only in-frame clones appear in the TCRdb table, and some are missing; sequencing was by immunoSEQ multiplex PCR. The sample has about 6,200 clones; around 75% are singletons. Tumor samples were obtained before definitive surgery or chemotherapy. Sequenced material: tumor tissue. Receptors originate from a human donor with high-grade serous ovarian cancer.

The J gene is TRBJ2-1, the V gene TRBV7-7, with 7 bases lining up with TRBD2. The germline CDR1 and CDR2 sequences are SSHAT and FNYEAQ (reference sequence). With V trimmed by 5 bases and J by 7 bases, 11 bases remained unmatched. The CDR3 extends over 15 amino acids. For the CDR3, the DNA is TGTGCCAGCAGCCCCTGGGGGGGGGAGAGGAATGAGCAGTTCTTC. It specifies CASSPWGGERNEQFF. Drawing the rest from reference TRBV7-7 and TRBJ2-1, the complete variable domain is GAGVSQSPRYKVTKRGQDVTLRCDPISSHATLYWYQQALGQGPEFLTYFNYEAQPDKSGLPSDRFSAERPEGSISTLTIQRTEQRDSAMYRCASSPWGGERNEQFFGPGTRLTVL.

A word on this clone: The junction shows a germline mismatch at one end, possibly a read error. The chain combines TRBV5-4 with TRBJ2-7, with a weak D call TRBD1 (6 bases). Germline CDR1 reads SGHNT; CDR2 reads YYREEE (reference sequence). The CDR3 contains 16 residues. The CDR3 loop reads CASSQDGVGGYNEQYF. In DNA form, the CDR3 reads TGCGCCAGCAGCCAAGATGGGGTAGGGGGTTACAACGAGCAGTACTTC.

The CDR3 bases are TGTGCCAGTACCGGGGGAGGGGGCGCGTCAAGCACAGATACGCAGTATTTT. Amino acid sequence: CASTGGGGASSTDTQYF. The chain couples TRBV19 to TRBJ2-3, with D possibly called TRBD1 or TRBD2 (7 bases each). CDR3 length: 17 amino acids. CDR1 LNHDA and CDR2 SQIVND come from the germline V gene (reference sequence). Trimming shortened V by 7 bases and J by 0 bases, and 20 bases separated the two germline ends.

This sequence joins TRBV6-5 and TRBJ1-6; D gene uncertain. The CDR3 length is 14 residues. The V end was cut by 2 bases, the J end by 10 bases, with 12 bases between. CDR1 is MNHEY, CDR2 SVGAGI, per germline. The CDR3 sequence: CASSYGGGGSPLHF. The DNA for the CDR3 is TGTGCCAGCAGTTACGGAGGTGGTGGCTCACCCCTCCACTTT.

The rearrangement uses TRBV7-6 and TRBJ1-1, with 7 bases matching TRBD1. The germline V gene encodes CDR1 SGHVS and CDR2 FNYEAQ. CDR3 length: 15 amino acids. Unmatched junction bases numbered 5, after V lost 1 base and J lost 3 bases. In nucleotides, the CDR3 is TGTGCCAGCAGCTTAGGAGAGACAGGGTACACTGAAGCTTTCTTT. Translation: CASSLGETGYTEAFF.